The rows below give T cell receptor beta chains drawn from one sample of a study of T cell responses to AZD1222 COVID-19 vaccine. Some clones are missing from TCRdb's copy, which holds only in-frame ones; the method was immunoSEQ multiplex PCR. Of 100,000 to 150,000 clones detected, 84% appear once; the ten largest clones hold about 27%. The starting material was peripheral blood, obtained 28 days after the second AZD1222 dose. Every receptor here comes from an adult who received the AZD1222 COVID-19 vaccine. The CDR3 runs from the conserved cysteine through the conserved F or W. Not every row has a clone size; where given, it reads once, few, many or a size class.

cdr3_aa: CASSQNLVGEQFF
clone_size: .
v_call: TRBV2
j_call: TRBJ2-1

cdr3_aa: CASSDGLAWEQYF
clone_size: .
v_call: TRBV7-6
j_call: TRBJ2-7

cdr3_aa: CASSLVTPGANVLTF
clone_size: .
v_call: TRBV5-1
j_call: TRBJ2-6

cdr3_aa: CASSYRGTSDEQYF
clone_size: .
v_call: TRBV6-5
j_call: TRBJ2-7

cdr3_aa: CATSERGLSNQPQHF
clone_size: .
v_call: TRBV24-1
j_call: TRBJ1-5

cdr3_aa: CASSPALFRGTEGQFF
clone_size: .
v_call: TRBV5-6
j_call: TRBJ2-1

cdr3_aa: CASSQISGDRAYEQYF
clone_size: .
v_call: TRBV4-3
j_call: TRBJ2-7

cdr3_aa: CASSHDHGAGELFF
clone_size: .
v_call: TRBV4-3
j_call: TRBJ2-2

cdr3_aa: CATSDPGQGDTEAFF
clone_size: .
v_call: TRBV24-1
j_call: TRBJ1-1

cdr3_aa: CASSVAAGTGQPQHF
clone_size: .
v_call: TRBV9
j_call: TRBJ1-5

cdr3_aa: CASSPPLGFGVGTEAFF
clone_size: .
v_call: TRBV18
j_call: TRBJ1-1

cdr3_aa: CASSQGRGGGAYNEQFF
clone_size: .
v_call: TRBV3-1/TRBV3-2
j_call: TRBJ2-1

cdr3_aa: CASSLLRGNEQYF
clone_size: .
v_call: TRBV27
j_call: TRBJ2-7

cdr3_aa: CASTGHIYSNQPQHF
clone_size: .
v_call: TRBV19
j_call: TRBJ1-5

cdr3_aa: CSVVPSTAPFF
clone_size: .
v_call: TRBV29-1
j_call: TRBJ2-1

cdr3_aa: CATSKGQIYGYTF
clone_size: .
v_call: TRBV15
j_call: TRBJ1-2

cdr3_aa: CASSMTFQPQHF
clone_size: .
v_call: TRBV19
j_call: TRBJ1-5

cdr3_aa: CASSLSRSVYGYTF
clone_size: .
v_call: TRBV5-1
j_call: TRBJ1-2

cdr3_aa: CASSKARQGSGTQYF
clone_size: few
v_call: TRBV6-5
j_call: TRBJ2-5

cdr3_aa: CASSLVGQGSYEQYF
clone_size: .
v_call: TRBV7-2
j_call: TRBJ2-7

cdr3_aa: CASSFGGLTGELFF
clone_size: few
v_call: TRBV5-1
j_call: TRBJ2-2

cdr3_aa: CASSPGALAGGGNEQFF
clone_size: .
v_call: TRBV7-3
j_call: TRBJ2-1

cdr3_aa: CASSLLAGYSNQPQHF
clone_size: .
v_call: TRBV27
j_call: TRBJ1-5

cdr3_aa: CASSLAGVNEQFF
clone_size: .
v_call: TRBV5-4
j_call: TRBJ2-1

cdr3_aa: CSASRGLGGNYGYTF
clone_size: .
v_call: TRBV20-1
j_call: TRBJ1-2

cdr3_aa: CASSGRNQPQHF
clone_size: .
v_call: TRBV18
j_call: TRBJ1-5

cdr3_aa: CASSFGRVTRRGYTF
clone_size: .
v_call: TRBV7-2
j_call: TRBJ1-2

cdr3_aa: CASSHDQDIDQPQHF
clone_size: .
v_call: TRBV4-1
j_call: TRBJ1-5

cdr3_aa: CASSPTSGTGVVGANVLTF
clone_size: .
v_call: TRBV11-2
j_call: TRBJ2-6

cdr3_aa: CASSSTGTGVIGGNTIYF
clone_size: .
v_call: TRBV28
j_call: TRBJ1-3

cdr3_aa: CASSEQGQYYGYTF
clone_size: .
v_call: TRBV25-1
j_call: TRBJ1-2

cdr3_aa: CASSSGVTGELFF
clone_size: few
v_call: TRBV12-3/TRBV12-4
j_call: TRBJ2-2

cdr3_aa: CASFLAGGPHEQFF
clone_size: .
v_call: TRBV5-1
j_call: TRBJ2-1

cdr3_aa: CASTKTGGNYEQYF
clone_size: .
v_call: TRBV6-5
j_call: TRBJ2-7

cdr3_aa: CASSQKAGTNEQYF
clone_size: .
v_call: TRBV3-1/TRBV3-2
j_call: TRBJ2-7

cdr3_aa: CASSSEWLLDSSGNTIYF
clone_size: once
v_call: TRBV28
j_call: TRBJ1-3

cdr3_aa: CASSRSGTGETQYF
clone_size: .
v_call: TRBV7-2
j_call: TRBJ2-5

cdr3_aa: CASSFFSAGGTGELFF
clone_size: .
v_call: TRBV28
j_call: TRBJ2-2

cdr3_aa: CSALTGTGHHF
clone_size: .
v_call: TRBV20-1
j_call: TRBJ2-7

cdr3_aa: CASSFARGWNTEAFF
clone_size: .
v_call: TRBV27
j_call: TRBJ1-1

cdr3_aa: CASSVGGSADTQYF
clone_size: .
v_call: TRBV2
j_call: TRBJ2-3

cdr3_aa: CASSEAGYTDTQYF
clone_size: .
v_call: TRBV2
j_call: TRBJ2-3

cdr3_aa: CATSRAQGAYLSGANVLTF
clone_size: .
v_call: TRBV15
j_call: TRBJ2-6